The 30 T cell receptor beta chains below come from one sample, sequenced in a study of blood T cell repertoires in COVID-19. This table comes from immunoSEQ multiplex PCR, and its TCRdb copy is limited to in-frame clones, with some not included. The table lists approximately 160,000 clones, around 80% of them singletons. Sequencing was done on a sample of peripheral blood. Receptors originate from a woman aged 55-70 years with acute or convalescent COVID-19.

V is TRBV24-1 and J is TRBJ2-2; unclear D gene. V lost 0 bases and J lost 7, with 8 bases in between. This CDR3 region has 14 residues. In germline, CDR1 is KGHDR, CDR2 SFDVKD. In nucleotides, the CDR3 is TGTGCCACCAGTGATTTGCCCGCCGGCGGGGAGCTGTTTTTT. Translated: CATSDLPAGGELFF.

The CDR3 nucleotides are TGTGCCAGCAGCTTCACAGGGGGCACCGGGGAGCTGTTTTTT. Its translation is CASSFTGGTGELFF. The chain is built from TRBV5-6 and TRBJ2-2; 8 bases line up with TRBD1. The CDR3 length is 14 residues. Unmatched junction bases numbered 1, after V lost 2 bases and J lost 4 bases. CDR1 is SGHDT and CDR2 is YYEEEE in the germline V gene.

The rearrangement links TRBV3-1 (or the pseudogene TRBV3-2) to TRBJ1-1; TRBD1 agrees at 8 bases. CDR3 length equals 14 residues. The germline V gene has CDR1 LGHDT and CDR2 YNNKEL (reference sequence). Unmatched junction bases numbered 3, after V lost 2 bases and J lost 4 bases. CDR3 loop: CASSQNTGGTEAFF. The DNA of the CDR3 is TGTGCCAGCAGCCAAAATACAGGGGGCACTGAAGCTTTCTTT.

This chain links TRBV6-2 or TRBV6-3 with TRBJ1-2; D gene unclear. Trimming stripped 2 bases from V and 8 bases from J, with 9 bases between. In germline, CDR1 is MNHEY, CDR2 SVGEGT. This CDR3 contains 12 residues. The chain's CDR3 is CASSYGGQGYTF. CDR3 coding DNA: TGTGCCAGCAGTTACGGAGGGCAAGGCTACACCTTC.

The chain is built from TRBV6-5 and TRBJ1-4; the match to TRBD1 covers 7 bases. Germline V gene lookup returns CDR1 MNHEY and CDR2 SVGAGI. After removal of 5 bases from V and 7 bases from J, the junction contained 4 bases not matched to a gene. The CDR3 consists of 13 residues. CDR3 nucleotides: TGTGCCAGCAGTCGACAGGGCAGTGAAAAACTGTTTTTT. Its translation is CASSRQGSEKLFF.

The gene calls are TRBV13 and TRBJ2-7, with TRBD1 matching over 10 bases. The V gene's germline CDR1 is PRHDT and CDR2 FYEKMQ (reference sequence). After removal of 3 bases from V and 3 bases from J, the junction contained 8 bases not matched to a gene. CDR3 length equals 16 residues. DNA of the CDR3: TGTGCCAGCAGCTTCGGTCCGGGACAGGGGTACTACGAGCAGTACTTC. Protein product: CASSFGPGQGYYEQYF.

The chain recombines TRBV6-6 with TRBJ1-2, with 8 bases lining up with TRBD1. CDR3 length equals 14 residues. Germline loops: CDR1 MNHNY, CDR2 SVGAGI (reference sequence). Unmatched junction bases numbered 4, after V lost 2 bases and J lost 5 bases. The CDR3 loop reads CASSYPDRVYGYTF. The CDR3 DNA reads as TGTGCCAGCAGTTACCCGGACAGGGTTTATGGCTACACCTTC.

A single count supports this clone. This rearrangement joins TRBV7-2 to TRBJ1-2; no definite D call. The CDR3 is 13 amino acids. The germline V and J ends were trimmed by 5 bases and 4 bases, with 11 bases remaining between them. Per the germline V gene, CDR1 is SGHTA and CDR2 is FQGNSA. CDR3 region: CASSPPEFYGYTF. The CDR3 nucleotides read TGTGCCAGCAGCCCCCCAGAATTCTATGGCTACACCTTC.

V is TRBV5-6 and J is TRBJ1-6; no clear D. Germline-derived CDR1 and CDR2 are SGHDT and YYEEEE. This CDR3 contains 18 residues. V was clipped by 2 bases and J by 5 bases, with 20 bases between them. The CDR3 loop reads CASSFLDLRRVDNSPLHF. CDR3 nucleotides: TGTGCCAGCAGCTTTTTGGACCTGAGGAGGGTAGATAATTCACCCCTCCACTTT. Drawing the rest from reference TRBV5-6 and TRBJ1-6, the complete variable domain is DAGVTQSPTHLIKTRGQQVTLRCSPKSGHDTVSWYQQALGQGPQFIFQYYEEEERQRGNFPDRFSGHQFPNYSSELNVNALLLGDSALYLCASSFLDLRRVDNSPLHFGNGTRLTVT.

The chain is built from TRBV2 and TRBJ2-6, with a tentative D call TRBD1 (6 bases). Trimming pared 3 bases from V and 2 bases from J, leaving 11 bases between. Looked up from germline, CDR1 is SNHLY and CDR2 is FYNNEI. This CDR3 spans 16 amino acids. The CDR3: CASSDDYRAGANVLTF. The CDR3 region has the DNA TGTGCCAGCAGTGATGATTACAGGGCTGGGGCCAACGTCCTGACTTTC.

The V gene is TRBV6-2 or TRBV6-3, the J gene TRBJ1-2; D might be TRBD1 (5 bases). Germline V gives CDR1 MNHEY, CDR2 SVGEGT. The CDR3 is 16 amino acids. V lost 2 bases and J 4 bases, leaving 17 bases between the germline ends. CDR3 coding DNA: TGTGCCAGCAGTTACACACGAACGGGGGACTTCTATGGCTACACCTTC. Amino acid sequence: CASSYTRTGDFYGYTF.

The rearrangement links TRBV18 to TRBJ1-1, with unresolved D. The germline V gene encodes CDR1 KGHSH and CDR2 LQKENI. V lost 6 bases and J lost 2, with 22 bases in between. The CDR3 runs 17 residues. CDR3 loop: CASSLLSTAADNTEAFF. In nucleotides, the CDR3 is TGTGCCAGCTCTCTCCTCTCGACCGCCGCGGATAACACTGAAGCTTTCTTT.

The CDR3 region is CASSIEAGGVTEAFF. The CDR3 bases are TGTGCCAGTAGTATAGAGGCAGGGGGCGTCACTGAAGCTTTCTTT. The V call is TRBV19, the J call TRBJ1-1, with 8 positions matching TRBD1. This CDR3 contains 15 residues. Germline assignment: CDR1 LNHDA and CDR2 SQIVND (reference sequence). The V segment lost 0 bases and the J segment 4 bases; nucleotides outside the gene matches: 4. Based on the CDR3 plus reference TRBV19 and TRBJ1-1, the full variable domain is DGGITQSPKYLFRKEGQNVTLSCEQNLNHDAMYWYRQDPGQGLRLIYYSQIVNDFQKGDIAEGYSVSREKKESFPLTVTSAQKNPTAFYLCASSIEAGGVTEAFFGQGTRLTVV.

J is TRBJ1-1 and V is TRBV30, with a tentative D call TRBD1 (6 bases). This CDR3 has 12 amino acids. Germline V gives CDR1 GTSNPN, CDR2 SVGIG (reference sequence). Trimming cost V 1 base and J 8 bases, with 11 bases left between them. CDR3 residues: CAWSDRAFEAFF. The CDR3 DNA sequence: TGTGCCTGGAGTGACAGGGCGTTCGAAGCTTTCTTT.

The gene calls are TRBV15 and TRBJ2-3; 7 bases are a match to TRBD1. Germline V lookup: CDR1 LNHNV, CDR2 YYDKDF (reference sequence). The length of the CDR3 is 16 residues. Trimming at V came to 0 bases and at J to 5 bases, leaving 8 bases not matched to a gene. This chain's CDR3 is CATSRDGRGSKDTQYF. As DNA, the CDR3 is TGTGCCACCAGCAGAGATGGCAGGGGGTCCAAAGATACGCAGTATTTT.

This chain uses TRBV18 with TRBJ1-6; 7 bases map to TRBD1. The germline gives CDR1 KGHSH, CDR2 LQKENI. The CDR3 spans 15 residues. V was pared by 2 bases and J by 6 bases, with 4 bases of the junction left unmatched. For the CDR3, the DNA is TGTGCCAGCTCACCAGACGCAGGGGGTAATTCACCCCTCCACTTT. It yields the protein CASSPDAGGNSPLHF.

The sample holds one count of this clone. This chain joins TRBV4-1 and TRBJ2-7, with 12 bases identical to TRBD1. V lost 5 bases and J lost 5; bases outside the gene matches: 7. The germline CDR1 and CDR2 sequences are MGHRA and YSYEKL. CDR3 length equals 15 residues. The CDR3 sequence: CASSVTGTGGDEQYF. The DNA of the CDR3 is TGCGCCAGCAGCGTAACCGGGACAGGGGGCGACGAGCAGTACTTC.

This chain joins TRBV5-1 and TRBJ2-3, with 14 positions matching TRBD2. The V and J ends lost 3 bases and 10 bases, in that order; junction bases with no gene match: 10. Germline lookup yields CDR1 SGHRS and CDR2 YFSETQ. This CDR3 region has 16 residues. The CDR3 coding sequence is TGCGCCAGCAGCTCAGGAGGGACTAGCGGGGGACAGGCGCAGTATTTT. It yields the protein CASSSGGTSGGQAQYF.

The chain links TRBV30 to TRBJ2-7; D unclear. V lost 5 bases to trimming and J lost 6 bases, with 14 bases between them. Germline assignment: CDR1 GTSNPN and CDR2 SVGIG (reference sequence). The CDR3 has 12 residues. CDR3 sequence: CAWGVGASEQYF. DNA for the CDR3: TGTGCCTGGGGGGTCGGAGCCTCCGAGCAGTACTTC.

The rearrangement uses TRBV5-4 and TRBJ1-3, with 10 bases identical to TRBD1. The CDR3 has 16 amino acids. The germline V gene encodes CDR1 SGHNT and CDR2 YYREEE (reference sequence). The trim removed 0 bases at V and 4 bases at J, leaving 4 bases unmatched. The CDR3: CASSLGQGALGNTIYF. As DNA, the CDR3 is TGTGCCAGCAGCTTGGGACAGGGGGCGCTCGGAAACACCATATATTTT.

The chain joins TRBV4-1 to TRBJ2-1; 7 positions agree with TRBD1. The CDR3 extends over 16 amino acids. Trimming took 1 base from V and 4 from J; bases not matched to a gene: 7. The germline CDR1 and CDR2 sequences are MGHRA and YSYEKL. The CDR3 loop is CASSQAGTAPYNEQFF. Written as DNA, the CDR3 is TGCGCCAGCAGCCAAGCCGGGACAGCGCCGTACAATGAGCAGTTCTTC.

The rearrangement joins TRBV5-1 to TRBJ2-2; D unclear. The CDR3 covers 16 residues. Germline-derived CDR1 and CDR2 are SGHRS and YFSETQ. The germline V and J ends were trimmed by 0 bases and 4 bases, with 13 bases remaining between them. CDR3 protein: CASSLDPARSTGELFF. CDR3 coding DNA: TGCGCCAGCAGCTTGGACCCAGCCAGGTCCACCGGGGAGCTGTTTTTT.

The J gene is TRBJ1-4, the V gene TRBV18, with D unclear. CDR1 is KGHSH, CDR2 LQKENI, per germline. Trimming shortened V by 2 bases and J by 7 bases, and 11 bases separated the two germline ends. The CDR3 is 14 amino acids. CDR3 residues: CASSPIGIGEKLFF. As DNA, the CDR3 is TGTGCCAGCTCACCAATCGGGATCGGTGAAAAACTGTTTTTT.

The rearrangement uses TRBV27 and TRBJ1-4; D gene uncertain. The CDR3 runs to 15 residues. Trimming stripped 0 bases from V and 0 bases from J, with 5 bases between. The germline V gene encodes CDR1 MNHEY and CDR2 SMNVEV (reference sequence). CDR3 sequence (DNA): TGTGCCAGCAGTTTATCTGCGGCAACTAATGAAAAACTGTTTTTT. Encoded protein: CASSLSAATNEKLFF.

The gene calls are TRBV28 and TRBJ1-5, with D maybe TRBD1 (5 bases). In germline, CDR1 is MDHEN, CDR2 SYDVKM. V gave up 3 bases and J gave up 2 bases, with 11 bases separating them. The CDR3 consists of 15 residues. The CDR3 reads CASSLPGGGNQPQHF. The CDR3 DNA reads TGTGCCAGCAGTTTGCCCGGGGGAGGCAATCAGCCCCAGCATTTT.

This clone was seen once. J is TRBJ1-4 and V is TRBV29-1, with 10 bases fitting TRBD1. In germline, CDR1 is SQVTM, CDR2 ANQGSEA. CDR3 size: 14 residues. The junction had 1 base not matched to a gene; V was cut back by 1 base and J by 5 bases. The CDR3 DNA sequence: TGCAGCGTTGAAGGACAGGGGGCAAATGAAAAACTGTTTTTT. Translated, it gives CSVEGQGANEKLFF.

V is TRBV6-6 and J is TRBJ1-2, with 10 bases that match TRBD1. V lost 6 bases and J lost 6; bases outside the gene matches: 10. This CDR3 comprises 15 residues. CDR1 is MNHNY, CDR2 SVGAGI, per germline (reference sequence). The CDR3 DNA reads TGTGCCAGCAGAGTTGTGGACAGGGGGAGAGATGGCTACACCTTC. Residues: CASRVVDRGRDGYTF.

The rearrangement joins TRBV6-5 to TRBJ1-2; unclear D gene. V was clipped by 0 bases and J by 1 base, with 12 bases between them. Germline V gene lookup returns CDR1 MNHEY and CDR2 SVGAGI. This CDR3 has 16 residues. CDR3 loop: CASSYSRSQLNYGYTF. The CDR3 bases are TGTGCCAGCAGTTACTCGAGGTCGCAGCTTAACTATGGCTACACCTTC.

The gene calls are TRBV19 and TRBJ2-1; D is undetermined. The CDR3 contains 13 residues. Looked up from germline, CDR1 is LNHDA and CDR2 is SQIVND (reference sequence). V was clipped by 0 bases and J by 8 bases, with 8 bases between them. CDR3 in amino acids: CASSIERLDEQFF. In DNA form, the CDR3 reads TGTGCCAGTAGTATAGAGCGTCTTGATGAGCAGTTCTTC.

The chain joins TRBV5-1 to TRBJ1-2, with D possibly matching TRBD1 (5 bases). CDR3 length: 14 residues. V was clipped by 4 bases and J by 0 bases, with 10 bases between them. From germline, CDR1 is SGHRS and CDR2 YFSETQ. CDR3 sequence: CASSADTTNYGYTF. The CDR3 nucleotides are TGCGCCAGCAGCGCGGACACTACTAACTATGGCTACACCTTC.